Listed below are T cell receptor beta chains from one sample, sequenced in a study of T cells in Graves' hyperthyroidism and ophthalmopathy. MiXCR, applied by TCRdb to the multiplex PCR reads, yields one record per CDR3 protein. The data hold some 690,000 distinct CDR3 sequences, with roughly 17% observed a single time. The material sequenced was blood. The receptors come from a middle-aged man with Graves' hyperthyroidism. Each CDR3 is given with its conserved first and last residue. The order of the fields is D gene, V gene, clone size, J gene, CDR3 DNA, CDR3 protein. The D gene is left open where the match is weak. The size of a clone is reported for some rows only, either as once, few or many, or as a class for expanded clones.

d_call: -; v_call: TRBV6-1; clone_size: few; j_call: TRBJ1-1; cdr3_nt: TGTGCCAGCAGTGAAGCCCTTTCTCAGGGGAACACTGAAGCTTTCTTT; cdr3_aa: CASSEALSQGNTEAFF
d_call: TRBD1; v_call: TRBV29-1; clone_size: many; j_call: TRBJ1-2; cdr3_nt: TGCAGCGTTGCTTTAAGGACAGGGCCTGGCTACACCTTC; cdr3_aa: CSVALRTGPGYTF
d_call: -; v_call: TRBV7-9; clone_size: many; j_call: TRBJ2-7; cdr3_nt: TGTGCCAGCAGCTTTGATGGTACCTACGAGCAGTACTTC; cdr3_aa: CASSFDGTYEQYF
d_call: TRBD2; v_call: TRBV7-2; clone_size: many; j_call: TRBJ2-3; cdr3_nt: TGTGCCAGCAGGTCCGGGACTAGCGGGATCACAGATACGCAGTATTTT; cdr3_aa: CASRSGTSGITDTQYF
d_call: TRBD2; v_call: TRBV20-1; clone_size: -; j_call: TRBJ2-1; cdr3_nt: TGCAGTGGTGTAGCGGGAGGGCTAAGAAATGAGCAGTTCTTC; cdr3_aa: CSGVAGGLRNEQFF
d_call: -; v_call: TRBV3-1; clone_size: few; j_call: TRBJ1-5; cdr3_nt: TGTGCCAGCAGCCAATTCTCTGGGGGCAATCAGCCCCAGCATTTT; cdr3_aa: CASSQFSGGNQPQHF
d_call: TRBD2; v_call: TRBV4-1; clone_size: few; j_call: TRBJ2-3; cdr3_nt: TGCGCCAGCAGCCAAGCCGGCCCGAGACTAGCGGGAGGGCAGGATACGCAGTATTTT; cdr3_aa: CASSQAGPRLAGGQDTQYF
d_call: -; v_call: TRBV11-2; clone_size: many; j_call: TRBJ2-7; cdr3_nt: TGTGCCAGCAGCTTAGTCTGGGACACGTCCTACGAGCAGTACTTC; cdr3_aa: CASSLVWDTSYEQYF
d_call: -; v_call: TRBV2; clone_size: few; j_call: TRBJ1-4; cdr3_nt: TGTGCCAGCAAGATTGCGCCAACTAATGAAAAACTGTTTTTT; cdr3_aa: CASKIAPTNEKLFF
d_call: -; v_call: TRBV28; clone_size: many; j_call: TRBJ1-2; cdr3_nt: TGTGCCAGCAGTTCCCGACAGCATGGCTACACCTTC; cdr3_aa: CASSSRQHGYTF
d_call: TRBD2; v_call: TRBV10-1; clone_size: -; j_call: TRBJ2-3; cdr3_nt: TGCGCCAGCATGGCGGGAGGGGCAGATACGCAGTATTTT; cdr3_aa: CASMAGGADTQYF
d_call: -; v_call: TRBV2; clone_size: many; j_call: TRBJ2-2; cdr3_nt: TGTGCCAGCAGTGAATGGGCGAACACCGGGGAGCTGTTTTTT; cdr3_aa: CASSEWANTGELFF
d_call: TRBD2; v_call: TRBV20-1; clone_size: few; j_call: TRBJ2-7; cdr3_nt: TGCAGTGCTGAACCGCCGACTAGCGGGAGGTTGTACGAGCAGTACTTC; cdr3_aa: CSAEPPTSGRLYEQYF
d_call: -; v_call: TRBV28; clone_size: many; j_call: TRBJ2-5; cdr3_nt: TGTGCCAGCAGTTTAAACCGGGACATTGAGACCCAGTACTTC; cdr3_aa: CASSLNRDIETQYF
d_call: TRBD1; v_call: TRBV28; clone_size: many; j_call: TRBJ1-4; cdr3_nt: TGTGCCAGCAGCCCCGACAGGGATAATGAAAAACTGTTTTTT; cdr3_aa: CASSPDRDNEKLFF
d_call: -; v_call: TRBV18; clone_size: many; j_call: TRBJ2-3; cdr3_nt: TGTGCCAGCTCACCCGGCAGAAGCACAGATACGCAGTATTTT; cdr3_aa: CASSPGRSTDTQYF
d_call: -; v_call: TRBV7-9; clone_size: -; j_call: TRBJ1-5; cdr3_nt: TGTGCCAGCAGCTTAGAGTCAGGGGGCAATCAGCCCCAGCATTTT; cdr3_aa: CASSLESGGNQPQHF
d_call: -; v_call: TRBV19; clone_size: few; j_call: TRBJ2-4; cdr3_nt: TGTGCCAGTAGTATAGTCCATACGGGGGTTCGGGCCAAAAACATTCAGTACTTC; cdr3_aa: CASSIVHTGVRAKNIQYF
d_call: -; v_call: TRBV5-6; clone_size: few; j_call: TRBJ2-2; cdr3_nt: TGTGCCAGCAGCCTTACACAACGCACCGGGGAGCTGTTTTTT; cdr3_aa: CASSLTQRTGELFF
d_call: -; v_call: TRBV20-1; clone_size: -; j_call: TRBJ2-7; cdr3_nt: TGCAGTGCTAATGCAGCAGGGGTCGAGCAGTACTTC; cdr3_aa: CSANAAGVEQYF
d_call: TRBD2; v_call: TRBV19; clone_size: few; j_call: TRBJ2-3; cdr3_nt: TGTGCCAGTAGTATCCTTAGACTAGCGGGAGGTTCTGCAGATACGCAGTATTTT; cdr3_aa: CASSILRLAGGSADTQYF
d_call: -; v_call: TRBV3-1; clone_size: -; j_call: TRBJ2-1; cdr3_nt: TGTGCCAGCAGCGACGGTCTAGTTAATGGTGAGCAGTTCTTC; cdr3_aa: CASSDGLVNGEQFF
d_call: TRBD2; v_call: TRBV12-3/TRBV12-4; clone_size: many; j_call: TRBJ2-1; cdr3_nt: TGTGCCAGCAGTTTAAGAACTAGCGGGAGTAGTAATGAGCAGTTCTTC; cdr3_aa: CASSLRTSGSSNEQFF
d_call: TRBD2; v_call: TRBV29-1; clone_size: -; j_call: TRBJ2-7; cdr3_nt: TGCAGCTCAAGGACTAGCGGCAACGAGCAGTACTTC; cdr3_aa: CSSRTSGNEQYF
d_call: TRBD1; v_call: TRBV29-1; clone_size: few; j_call: TRBJ2-4; cdr3_nt: TGCAGCGTTGATGGACAGGGGGAAAACATTCAGTACTTC; cdr3_aa: CSVDGQGENIQYF
d_call: -; v_call: TRBV5-1; clone_size: -; j_call: TRBJ1-1; cdr3_nt: TGCGCCAGCAGCTGGGAACAGAGTCGCACTGAAGCTTTCTTT; cdr3_aa: CASSWEQSRTEAFF
d_call: -; v_call: TRBV7-9; clone_size: many; j_call: TRBJ2-5; cdr3_nt: TGTGCCAGCAGCTCCCCCTGGTACCAAGAGACCCAGTACTTC; cdr3_aa: CASSSPWYQETQYF
d_call: -; v_call: TRBV5-1; clone_size: few; j_call: TRBJ2-2; cdr3_nt: TGCGCCAGCAGCTTGGCCGTCCTCGCGAACACCGGGGAGCTGTTTTTT; cdr3_aa: CASSLAVLANTGELFF
d_call: TRBD1; v_call: TRBV2; clone_size: many; j_call: TRBJ1-4; cdr3_nt: TGTGCCAGCAGCAGACAGGGATTAGGTGAAAAACTGTTTTTT; cdr3_aa: CASSRQGLGEKLFF
d_call: -; v_call: TRBV29-1; clone_size: few; j_call: TRBJ1-5; cdr3_nt: TGCAGCGTTACACAGGGAGGTGTCGATCAGCCCCAGCATTTT; cdr3_aa: CSVTQGGVDQPQHF
d_call: TRBD1; v_call: TRBV6-5; clone_size: many; j_call: TRBJ1-1; cdr3_nt: TGTGCCAGCAGTACTCCCGGGACAGGCAACACTGAAGCTTTCTTT; cdr3_aa: CASSTPGTGNTEAFF
d_call: -; v_call: TRBV27; clone_size: many; j_call: TRBJ2-3; cdr3_nt: TGTGCCAGCAGTTTATCCCGGGGAAATACGCAGTATTTT; cdr3_aa: CASSLSRGNTQYF
d_call: TRBD2; v_call: TRBV20-1; clone_size: few; j_call: TRBJ2-5; cdr3_nt: TGCAGTGCTCCTGCTAGCGGGAGGTTTGAGACCCAGTACTTC; cdr3_aa: CSAPASGRFETQYF
d_call: -; v_call: TRBV9; clone_size: -; j_call: TRBJ1-2; cdr3_nt: TGTGCCAGCAGCCCGAGGCGGGGCGCACACGGTACTATTGGCTACACCTTC; cdr3_aa: CASSPRRGAHGTIGYTF
d_call: -; v_call: TRBV25-1; clone_size: -; j_call: TRBJ2-5; cdr3_nt: TGTGCCAGCAGTGAACCTACTACAGGTCTCAGCCTTCAAGAGACCCAGTACTTC; cdr3_aa: CASSEPTTGLSLQETQYF
d_call: -; v_call: TRBV2; clone_size: many; j_call: TRBJ1-5; cdr3_nt: TGTGCCAGCCAGTCTCGGGGACCCCAGCCCCAGCATTTT; cdr3_aa: CASQSRGPQPQHF
d_call: TRBD2; v_call: TRBV2; clone_size: many; j_call: TRBJ2-3; cdr3_nt: TGTGCCAGCAGAGATCGTAGCGGGGGGCCCTCAGATACGCAGTATTTT; cdr3_aa: CASRDRSGGPSDTQYF
d_call: -; v_call: TRBV6-1; clone_size: -; j_call: TRBJ1-4; cdr3_nt: TGTGCCAGCAGTGAAGCGGGGCCAGCTAATGAAAAACTGTTTTTT; cdr3_aa: CASSEAGPANEKLFF
d_call: -; v_call: TRBV29-1; clone_size: -; j_call: TRBJ1-1; cdr3_nt: TGCAGCGTTGAGGATGGTTGGACTGAAGCTTTCTTT; cdr3_aa: CSVEDGWTEAFF
d_call: -; v_call: TRBV12-3/TRBV12-4; clone_size: many; j_call: TRBJ2-7; cdr3_nt: TGTGCCAGCAGTTTAGAACCGTCGACGCCCTACGAGCAGTACTTC; cdr3_aa: CASSLEPSTPYEQYF
d_call: -; v_call: TRBV7-6; clone_size: few; j_call: TRBJ2-7; cdr3_nt: TGTGCCAGCAGCTCGTGGCAGGACGAGCAGTACTTC; cdr3_aa: CASSSWQDEQYF
d_call: -; v_call: TRBV28; clone_size: -; j_call: TRBJ1-1; cdr3_nt: TGTGCCAGCAGTACAGCCAGTAAGGGGGTTAAAACTGAAGCTTTCTTT; cdr3_aa: CASSTASKGVKTEAFF
d_call: -; v_call: TRBV3-1; clone_size: -; j_call: TRBJ2-3; cdr3_nt: TGTGCCAGCAGCCAAGATCCTCCCTGGCGGCTGACTAGAGTAGATACGCAGTATTTT; cdr3_aa: CASSQDPPWRLTRVDTQYF
d_call: -; v_call: TRBV7-9; clone_size: few; j_call: TRBJ2-5; cdr3_nt: TGTGCCAGCAGCTTAGGTAGCGGAAACCAAGAGACCCAGTGCTTC; cdr3_aa: CASSLGSGNQETQCF
d_call: -; v_call: TRBV10-1; clone_size: many; j_call: TRBJ2-3; cdr3_nt: TGCGCCAGCAGTGCACAGGGAGCAGATACGCAGTATTTT; cdr3_aa: CASSAQGADTQYF
d_call: TRBD1; v_call: TRBV7-9; clone_size: many; j_call: TRBJ2-7; cdr3_nt: TGTGCCAGCAGCTCGACAGGGGGTGACGTCTACGAGCAGTACTTC; cdr3_aa: CASSSTGGDVYEQYF
d_call: -; v_call: TRBV5-1; clone_size: -; j_call: TRBJ2-7; cdr3_nt: TGCGCCAGCAGCGATGAGACAGGCTACGAGCAGTACTTC; cdr3_aa: CASSDETGYEQYF
d_call: TRBD1; v_call: TRBV6-5; clone_size: many; j_call: TRBJ1-6; cdr3_nt: TGTGCCAGCAGTTACGCGGACAGGGGGCGAGGTTCACCCCTCCACTTT; cdr3_aa: CASSYADRGRGSPLHF
d_call: -; v_call: TRBV27; clone_size: -; j_call: TRBJ1-2; cdr3_nt: TGTGCCAGCAGTTTATCCATGGGGGAATACTATGGCTACACCTTC; cdr3_aa: CASSLSMGEYYGYTF